The 5 T cell receptor beta chains in this list originate from one sample, sequenced in a study of regulatory T cells in long-lasting Graves disease. CDR3-region Arm-PCR and iRepertoire HTBI primers produced the TCR beta libraries. TCRdb used MiXCR to reprocess the multiplex PCR reads, holding one entry per CDR3 protein. The table has approximately 400,000 distinct CDR3 sequences, about 12% seen once. Time point defined: newly diagnosed GD, antithyroid drugs for less than 3 months. The TCR library was made from RNA that had been extracted from PBMCs in TRIzol. This same sample was also taken into another study, of T cells in Graves' hyperthyroidism and ophthalmopathy.

The sample here was peripheral blood mononuclear cells (PBMCs), taken at new diagnosis, from a patient treated with antithyroid drugs. These receptors were obtained from a young woman with Graves disease.

Concerning this clonotype: This could be a read error, since a much larger clone is one nucleotide away. This chain joins TRBV7-2 and TRBJ2-1; 13 positions match TRBD2. The CDR3 covers 18 residues. Germline V gives CDR1 SGHTA, CDR2 FQGNSA. The CDR3 DNA follows: TGTGTCAGCAGCTTAGTAGGACTAGCGGGGGTCGCATACAATGAGCAGTTCTTC. It encodes CVSSLVGLAGVAYNEQFF.

In this sample, this clonotype turned up many times. The chain employs TRBV7-3 and TRBJ1-1; D call uncertain. The germline V gene encodes CDR1 SGHTA and CDR2 FQGTGA. Deletions cut 4 bases from V and 1 base from J, with 7 bases between. The CDR3 has 13 residues. The CDR3 nucleotides are TGTGCCAGCAGCTCCCGACAGAACACTGAAGCTTTCTTT. Amino acids: CASSSRQNTEAFF.

This clonotype was observed a handful of times. This may be a read error, as it is one base from a much larger clone. This chain joins TRBV27 and TRBJ2-3; either TRBD1 or TRBD2 may fit D (5 bases each). Germline CDR1 and CDR2: MNHEY and SMNVEV (reference sequence). This CDR3 has 18 amino acids. Here the CDR3 reads CASSFLGQGPTTTDTRYF. As DNA, the CDR3 is TGTGCCAGCAGTTTTCTTGGTCAGGGACCGACAACCACAGATACGCGGTATTTT.

The rearrangement uses TRBV15 and TRBJ1-3, with D perhaps TRBD1 (6 bases). The CDR3 runs to 15 residues. V was clipped by 5 bases and J by 1 base, with 12 bases between them. Germline lookup yields CDR1 LNHNV and CDR2 YYDKDF (reference sequence). This CDR3 reads CATSPTGASGNTIYF. CDR3 DNA sequence: TGTGCCACCAGCCCTACGGGGGCTTCTGGAAACACCATATATTTT.

The sample holds many counts of this clonotype. The chain carries TRBV6-1 and TRBJ1-2; unclear D gene. Germline lookup yields CDR1 MNHNS and CDR2 SASEGT. The CDR3 loop spans 14 amino acids. V was trimmed by 6 bases and J by 8 bases, leaving 19 bases between them. In DNA, the CDR3 is TGTGCCAGCAGCCTCCGGCAGGCGTCGACGGGCTACACCTTC. Translation gives CASSLRQASTGYTF.